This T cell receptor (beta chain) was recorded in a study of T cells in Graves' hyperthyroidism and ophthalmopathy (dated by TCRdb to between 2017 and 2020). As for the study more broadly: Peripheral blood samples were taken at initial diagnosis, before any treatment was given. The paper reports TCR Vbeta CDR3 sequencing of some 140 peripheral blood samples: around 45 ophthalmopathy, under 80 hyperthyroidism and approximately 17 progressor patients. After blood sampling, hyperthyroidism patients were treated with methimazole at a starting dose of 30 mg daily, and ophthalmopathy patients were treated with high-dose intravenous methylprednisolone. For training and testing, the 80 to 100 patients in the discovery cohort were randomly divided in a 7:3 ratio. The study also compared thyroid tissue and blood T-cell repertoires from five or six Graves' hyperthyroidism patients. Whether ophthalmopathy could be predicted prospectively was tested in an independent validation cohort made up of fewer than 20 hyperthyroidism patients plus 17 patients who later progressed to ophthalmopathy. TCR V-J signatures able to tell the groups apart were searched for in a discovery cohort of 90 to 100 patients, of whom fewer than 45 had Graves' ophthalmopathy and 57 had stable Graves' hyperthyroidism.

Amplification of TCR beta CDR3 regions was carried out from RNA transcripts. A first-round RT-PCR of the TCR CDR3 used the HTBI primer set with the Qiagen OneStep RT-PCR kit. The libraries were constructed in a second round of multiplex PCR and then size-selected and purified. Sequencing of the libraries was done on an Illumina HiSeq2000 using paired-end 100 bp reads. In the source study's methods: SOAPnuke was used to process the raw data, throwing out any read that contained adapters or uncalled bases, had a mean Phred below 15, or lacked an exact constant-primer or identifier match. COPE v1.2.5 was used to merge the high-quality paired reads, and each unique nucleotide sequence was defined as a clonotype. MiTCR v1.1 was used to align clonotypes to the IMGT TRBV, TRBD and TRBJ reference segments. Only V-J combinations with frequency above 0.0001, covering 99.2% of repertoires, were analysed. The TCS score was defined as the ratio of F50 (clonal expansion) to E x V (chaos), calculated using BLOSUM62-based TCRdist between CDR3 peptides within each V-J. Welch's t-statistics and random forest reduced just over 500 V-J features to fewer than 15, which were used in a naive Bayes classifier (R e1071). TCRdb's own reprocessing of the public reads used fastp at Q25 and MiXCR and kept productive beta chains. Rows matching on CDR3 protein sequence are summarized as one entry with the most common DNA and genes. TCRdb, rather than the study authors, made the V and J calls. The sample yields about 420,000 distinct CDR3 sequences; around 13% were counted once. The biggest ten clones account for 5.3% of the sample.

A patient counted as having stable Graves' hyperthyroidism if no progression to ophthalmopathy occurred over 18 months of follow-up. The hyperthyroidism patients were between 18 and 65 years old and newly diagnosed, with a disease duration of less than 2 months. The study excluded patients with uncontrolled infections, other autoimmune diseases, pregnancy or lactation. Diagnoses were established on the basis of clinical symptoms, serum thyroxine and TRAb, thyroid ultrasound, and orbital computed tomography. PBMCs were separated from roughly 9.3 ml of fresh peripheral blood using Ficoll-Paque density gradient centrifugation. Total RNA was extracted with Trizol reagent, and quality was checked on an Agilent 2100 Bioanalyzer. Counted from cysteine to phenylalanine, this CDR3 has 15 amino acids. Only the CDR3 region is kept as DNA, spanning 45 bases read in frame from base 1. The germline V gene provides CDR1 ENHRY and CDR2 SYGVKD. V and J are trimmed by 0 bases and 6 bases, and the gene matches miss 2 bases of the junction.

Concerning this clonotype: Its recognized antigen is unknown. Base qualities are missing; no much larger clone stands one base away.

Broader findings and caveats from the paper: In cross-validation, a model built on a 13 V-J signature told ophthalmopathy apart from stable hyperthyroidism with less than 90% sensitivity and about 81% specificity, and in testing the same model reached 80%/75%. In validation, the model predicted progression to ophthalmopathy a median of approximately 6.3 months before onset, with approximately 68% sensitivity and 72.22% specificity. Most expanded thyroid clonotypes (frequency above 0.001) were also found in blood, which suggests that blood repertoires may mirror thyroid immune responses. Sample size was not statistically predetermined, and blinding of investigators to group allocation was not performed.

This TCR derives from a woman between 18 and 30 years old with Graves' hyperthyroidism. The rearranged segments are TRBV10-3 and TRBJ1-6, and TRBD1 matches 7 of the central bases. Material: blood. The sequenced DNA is TGTGCCATCAGTGAGTCAAGACAGGGTAATTCACCCCTCCACTTT. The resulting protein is CAISESRQGNSPLHF.